Shown below are 18 T cell receptor beta chains from a single sample sequenced in a study of breast tumors, draining lymph nodes, adjacent tissues. Breast cancer patients provided tissue from their axillary draining lymph nodes. TCRdb fed the multiplex PCR reads into MiXCR, producing one record per CDR3 protein. The data hold approximately 210,000 distinct CDR3 sequences, with about 34% observed a single time. Sequencing used axillary lymph node tissue. All receptors derive from a female donor with breast cancer. Some clones in this sample may be carry-over from other donors' samples.

The rearrangement uses TRBV5-1 and TRBJ1-6; tentative D call: TRBD1 (5 bases). The germline gives CDR1 SGHRS, CDR2 YFSETQ. V dropped 0 bases and J dropped 5 bases, with 6 bases sitting between them. The CDR3 length is 14 residues. The CDR3 DNA reads TGCGCCAGCAGCTTGGGACAGAATAATTCACCCCTCCACTTT. Protein product: CASSLGQNNSPLHF. Variable domain in full (rest from reference TRBV5-1 and TRBJ1-6): KAGVTQTPRYLIKTRGQQVTLSCSPISGHRSVSWYQQTPGQGLQFLFEYFSETQRNKGNFPGRFSGRQFSNSRSEMNVSTLELGDSALYLCASSLGQNNSPLHFGNGTRLTVT.

This clonotype was seen at least ten times. The V and J genes are TRBV5-1 and TRBJ2-1; TRBD2 aligns across 10 bases. The CDR3 covers 15 residues. Trimming removed 7 bases from V and 7 bases from J; junction bases left unmatched: 11. Germline V gene lookup returns CDR1 SGHRS and CDR2 YFSETQ. Here the CDR3 reads CASSPASGSLNEQFF. CDR3 nucleotides: TGCGCCAGCTCCCCTGCTAGCGGGAGTTTAAATGAGCAGTTCTTC. The full variable domain, its missing parts supplied by reference TRBV5-1 and TRBJ2-1, is KAGVTQTPRYLIKTRGQQVTLSCSPISGHRSVSWYQQTPGQGLQFLFEYFSETQRNKGNFPGRFSGRQFSNSRSEMNVSTLELGDSALYLCASSPASGSLNEQFFGPGTRLTVL.

This chain links TRBV20-1 with TRBJ2-1; 8 nucleotides line up with TRBD2. The ends lost 6 bases at V and 3 bases at J; junction bases unmatched: 13. Germline CDR1 DFQATT, CDR2 SNEGSKA (reference sequence). The CDR3 extends over 16 amino acids. The CDR3, as DNA: TGCAGTGCCCCCCCTCGGGGGGGCGTTTACTACAATGAGCAGTTCTTC. This translates into CSAPPRGGVYYNEQFF.

For this clonotype: As the CDR3 is not closed by the conserved phenylalanine or tryptophan, this likely results from a read error. This sequence joins TRBV7-9 and TRBJ2-5, with D perhaps matching TRBD1 (5 bases). Germline lookup yields CDR1 SEHNR and CDR2 FQNEAQ (reference sequence). The CDR3 totals 14 residues. The CDR3 region is CASSRTGHEEAQYL. CDR3 bases: TGTGCCAGCAGCCGCACAGGACACGAAGAGGCCCAGTACCTC.

This clonotype was recorded a few times. A much larger clone lies a single base off, so this may be a read error. The chain couples TRBV5-1 to TRBJ2-5; 8 bases are a match to TRBD2. V lost 4 bases to trimming and J lost 8 bases; unmatched junction nucleotides: 10. The CDR3 contains 14 residues. Germline-derived CDR1 and CDR2 are SGHRS and YFSETQ. CDR3 amino acids: CASSRAGADDTQYF. The DNA of the CDR3 is TGCGCCAGCAGCCGAGCGGGAGCAGATGACACCCAGTACTTC.

The chain carries TRBV7-2 and TRBJ2-6; possible D gene TRBD2, 5 bases. Deletions cut 5 bases from V and 0 bases from J, with 11 bases between. The germline CDR1 and CDR2 sequences are SGHTA and FQGNSA. This CDR3 is 16 amino acids long. The CDR3 reads CASSPAGISGANVLTF. The DNA of the CDR3 is TGTGCCAGCAGCCCAGCCGGGATCTCTGGGGCCAACGTCCTGACTTTC.

For this clonotype: In this CDR3 the conserved last residue, phenylalanine or tryptophan, is missing, so a read error is likely. The chain links TRBV20-1 to TRBJ1-5; D is unresolved. The CDR3 sequence is 15 residues long. CDR1 DFQATT and CDR2 SNEGSKA come from the germline V gene (reference sequence). Trimming took off 0 bases at V and 11 bases at J, with 20 bases between the two ends. Written as DNA, the CDR3 is TGCAGTGCTAGAGATGCTGCTAGCAGAAGCGAGACCCAGCATCTT. Translating gives CSARDAASRSETQHL.

This clonotype has a handful of counts. This may be a read error: a much more frequent sequence differs by one nucleotide. The chain uses TRBV7-3 and TRBJ2-3; 16 nucleotides line up with TRBD2. This CDR3 is built from 17 residues. Germline CDR1 and CDR2: SGHTA and FQGTGA. This CDR3 is CASSVGLAGGRVDPQYF. The DNA of the CDR3 is TGTGCCAGCAGCGTGGGACTAGCGGGAGGGCGGGTAGATCCGCAGTATTTT.

The rearrangement uses TRBV20-1 and TRBJ1-3; tentatively, D is TRBD1 (6 bases). The V gene's germline CDR1 is DFQATT and CDR2 SNEGSKA (reference sequence). This CDR3 comprises 14 residues. Trimming pared 3 bases from V and 4 bases from J, leaving 13 bases between. The chain's CDR3 is CSARAGGRGNTIYF. The CDR3 DNA reads as TGCAGTGCTAGGGCTGGGGGCAGGGGAAACACCATATATTTT.

This clonotype was seen at least ten times. The rearrangement joins TRBV2 to TRBJ2-5; 14 bases map to TRBD2. The CDR3 is 18 residues long. Trimming at V came to 3 bases and at J to 3 bases, leaving 9 bases not matched to a gene. Germline CDR1 SNHLY, CDR2 FYNNEI. The DNA for the CDR3 is TGTGCCAGCAGTGATTCGGGACTAGCGGGAGAGGAAAAAGAGACCCAGTACTTC. The encoded protein is CASSDSGLAGEEKETQYF.

Note on this clonotype: A much more abundant neighbour one base away suggests this may be a read error. The rearrangement links TRBV5-6 to TRBJ2-2; TRBD1 matches 8 bases. This CDR3 is 16 amino acids long. With V trimmed by 4 bases and J by 5 bases, 10 bases remained unmatched. Germline-derived CDR1 and CDR2 are SGHDT and YYEEEE. The chain's CDR3 is CASSTGQASGTGELFF. CDR3 DNA: TGTGCCAGCAGCACGGGACAGGCCAGTGGAACCGGGGAGCTGTTTTTT.

This clonotype was picked up many times. The gene calls are TRBV19 and TRBJ1-5; D possibly corresponds to TRBD1 (5 bases). Germline CDR1 and CDR2: LNHDA and SQIVND (reference sequence). The germline V and J ends were trimmed by 5 bases and 7 bases, with 15 bases remaining between them. The CDR3 runs 14 residues. DNA of the CDR3: TGTGCCAGTAGTTGGAGGGGCTGGGGGCAGCCCCAGCATTTT. Its translation is CASSWRGWGQPQHF.

This clonotype has just a few counts. This may come from a read error, since a much larger clone is one base off. The chain links TRBV11-3 to TRBJ2-7, with D perhaps TRBD2 (5 bases). Looked up from germline, CDR1 is SGHNT and CDR2 is YENEEA. The CDR3 sequence is 16 residues long. With 8 bases removed from V and 3 bases from J, the gap between germline ends came to 23 bases. Written as DNA, the CDR3 is TGTGCCAGCCGTCGGGATTTTGCGGCAAGTGTCTACGAGCAGTACTTC. It is translated as CASRRDFAASVYEQYF.

This clonotype was counted ten times or more. The DNA of the CDR3 is TGTGCCAGCAGTTACAGGGGACTAGCGGGAGTGGGGACCTACGAGCAGTACTTC. Translating it yields CASSYRGLAGVGTYEQYF. The chain links TRBV6-6 to TRBJ2-7, with 14 bases lining up with TRBD2. CDR1 is MNHNY and CDR2 is SVGAGI in the germline V gene (reference sequence). V lost 2 bases, J lost 2 bases, and 8 bases stayed unmatched. The CDR3 is 18 residues long.

The sample holds a few counts of this clonotype. This rearrangement joins TRBV6-2 or TRBV6-3 to TRBJ2-1, with D unresolved. This CDR3 has 15 amino acids. With 0 bases removed from V and 3 bases from J, the gap between germline ends came to 9 bases. Germline V gene lookup returns CDR1 MNHEY and CDR2 SVGEGT. CDR3 protein: CASSYSQGLYNEQFF. CDR3 DNA: TGTGCCAGCAGTTACTCGCAAGGCCTCTACAATGAGCAGTTCTTC.

This clonotype was seen many times. V usage is TRBV4-1 and J usage is TRBJ2-3; 9 bases match TRBD2. Germline V gene data show CDR1 as MGHRA and CDR2 as YSYEKL. CDR3 size: 18 residues. V was clipped by 1 base and J by 4 bases; unmatched bases: 12. The CDR3 DNA follows: TGCGCCAGCAGCCAAGTCGGCGGGAGGGTATTGTTTTCAGATACGCAGTATTTT. Translated, it gives CASSQVGGRVLFSDTQYF.

This clonotype was picked up one time. The chain carries TRBV11-2 and TRBJ2-4; 7 bases agree with TRBD2. The junction had 6 bases not matched to a gene; V was cut back by 5 bases and J by 5 bases. The V gene's germline CDR1 is SGHAT and CDR2 FQNNGV. The CDR3 loop spans 14 amino acids. The CDR3 here is CASSLGGDQNIQYF. In nucleotides, the CDR3 is TGTGCCAGCAGCCTTGGGGGGGACCAAAACATTCAGTACTTC.

The chain combines TRBV29-1 with TRBJ1-4, with D tentatively TRBD1 (5 bases). This CDR3 spans 14 amino acids. The germline V gene has CDR1 SQVTM and CDR2 ANQGSEA. V gave up 6 bases and J gave up 7 bases, with 18 bases separating them. CDR3: CSVSVGQGGEKLFF. The CDR3 DNA reads as TGCAGCGTCAGTGTGGGGCAGGGTGGTGAAAAACTGTTTTTT.